This is a list of T cell receptor beta chains from one sample in a study of beta chain features in type 1 diabetes. TCRdb keeps only in-frame clones here, not all; method: immunoSEQ multiplex PCR. The data contain approximately 340,000 clones, around 16% of them singletons. Sequenced input: naive CD4+ T cells from blood. The receptors were sampled from a young woman in good health. Both conserved end residues are part of each CDR3. Each record gives: J gene, clone size, D gene, V gene, CDR3 protein, CDR3 DNA. D genes are given only for firm matches. Clone size is not always given. Where it is, it says once, few, many or a class for expanded clones.

TRBJ2-4	few	NA	TRBV28	CASRNIQGPREYF	TGTGCCAGCAGGAATATACAGGGCCCCCGGGAGTACTTC
TRBJ2-3	few	TRBD2	TRBV18	CASSPDSGTSTDTQYF	TGTGCCAGCTCACCGGATAGCGGGACGAGCACAGATACGCAGTATTTT
TRBJ2-4	NA	NA	TRBV23-1	CASSQSKGGYF	TGCGCCAGCAGTCAATCGAAAGGGGGGTACTTC
TRBJ2-5	NA	NA	TRBV2	CASISQGEKGETQYF	TGTGCCAGCATATCACAAGGGGAAAAAGGAGAGACCCAGTACTTC
TRBJ2-5	NA	TRBD2	TRBV19	CASSASLLANQETQYF	TGTGCCAGTAGTGCCTCCCTACTAGCGAACCAAGAGACCCAGTACTTC
TRBJ2-7	NA	NA	TRBV7-2	CASSLAAGSSYEQYF	TGTGCCAGCAGCTTAGCGGCGGGTAGCTCCTACGAGCAGTACTTC
TRBJ2-1	NA	TRBD1	TRBV6-1	CASSAFGQGRHEQFF	TGTGCCAGCAGTGCATTCGGACAGGGGAGACACGAGCAGTTCTTC
TRBJ2-3	NA	TRBD1	TRBV27	CASSPRQGSPYTDTQYF	TGTGCCAGCAGTCCGCGACAGGGGTCCCCTTACACAGATACGCAGTATTTT
TRBJ2-3	NA	TRBD2	TRBV7-2	CASSLISGNTDTQYF	TGTGCCAGCAGCTTAATTAGCGGGAACACAGATACGCAGTATTTT
TRBJ2-1	few	NA	TRBV29-1	CSVGALRTGDEQFF	TGCAGCGTTGGGGCTCTGCGGACCGGGGATGAGCAGTTCTTC
TRBJ2-7	NA	NA	TRBV28	CASSTSISYEQYF	TGTGCCAGCAGTACGAGTATTTCCTACGAGCAGTACTTC
TRBJ2-5	few	TRBD1	TRBV29-1	CSVRSTGTGKTQYF	TGCAGCGTACGATCAACCGGGACAGGGAAGACCCAGTACTTC
TRBJ2-1	few	TRBD2	TRBV30	CAWSVGLGGYNEQFF	TGTGCCTGGAGTGTAGGACTAGGTGGATACAATGAGCAGTTCTTC
TRBJ2-7	few	TRBD2	TRBV7-9	CASSSPSGSSYEQYF	TGTGCCAGCAGCTCTCCTAGCGGCAGCTCCTACGAGCAGTACTTC